This is a list of T cell receptor beta chains from one sample in a study of blood T cell repertoires in COVID-19. Method: immunoSEQ multiplex PCR; TCRdb's copy keeps in-frame clones and lacks some. The sample lists some 210,000 clones; approximately 88% were seen once. Input material: PBMCs or T cells enriched from blood (not recorded which). The receptors were gathered from a man in his late teens or twenties with acute COVID-19. Both conserved end residues are part of each CDR3. The D gene is left open where the match is weak. Rows give clone size only sometimes, using once, few, many, or a class for an expanded clone.

abundance: NA; d_gene: TRBD2; v_gene: TRBV7-2; j_gene: TRBJ2-1; CDR3aa: CASSPTGGAEQFF; CDR3nt: TGTGCCAGCAGCCCCACCGGGGGGGCTGAGCAGTTCTTC
abundance: NA; d_gene: TRBD2; v_gene: TRBV30; j_gene: TRBJ2-1; CDR3aa: CACQGLAESYNEQFF; CDR3nt: TGTGCCTGTCAGGGACTAGCGGAGTCCTACAATGAGCAGTTCTTC
abundance: NA; d_gene: TRBD2; v_gene: TRBV28; j_gene: TRBJ2-7; CDR3aa: CASSLYGEGTYEQYF; CDR3nt: TGTGCCAGCAGTTTATATGGGGAGGGCACCTACGAGCAGTACTTC
abundance: NA; d_gene: TRBD2; v_gene: TRBV9; j_gene: TRBJ2-1; CDR3aa: CASSVYSGSDSYNEQFF; CDR3nt: TGTGCCAGCAGCGTCTATAGCGGGAGCGACTCCTACAATGAGCAGTTCTTC
abundance: NA; d_gene: TRBD1; v_gene: TRBV9; j_gene: TRBJ1-6; CDR3aa: CASSDGDSPDSPLHF; CDR3nt: TGTGCCAGCAGCGATGGGGACAGTCCGGATTCACCCCTCCACTTT
abundance: NA; d_gene: TRBD2; v_gene: TRBV19; j_gene: TRBJ2-3; CDR3aa: CASSFSGGGTDTQYF; CDR3nt: TGTGCCAGTAGTTTTTCCGGGGGGGGCACAGATACGCAGTATTTT
abundance: NA; d_gene: NA; v_gene: TRBV30; j_gene: TRBJ1-2; CDR3aa: CAWIGDGYGYTF; CDR3nt: TGTGCCTGGATTGGAGACGGGTATGGCTACACCTTC
abundance: NA; d_gene: TRBD2; v_gene: TRBV3-1/TRBV3-2; j_gene: TRBJ2-7; CDR3aa: CASSDKREGHEQYF; CDR3nt: TGTGCCAGCAGCGACAAGCGGGAGGGCCACGAGCAGTACTTC
abundance: NA; d_gene: NA; v_gene: TRBV9; j_gene: TRBJ2-1; CDR3aa: CASSPHLMGTRPTDEQFF; CDR3nt: TGTGCCAGCAGCCCCCACCTCATGGGGACTCGACCAACGGATGAGCAGTTCTTC
abundance: NA; d_gene: NA; v_gene: TRBV5-6; j_gene: TRBJ2-6; CDR3aa: CASSLLGHLSSGANVLTF; CDR3nt: TGTGCCAGCAGCTTGTTAGGACACCTGAGCTCTGGGGCCAACGTCCTGACTTTC
abundance: once; d_gene: TRBD2; v_gene: TRBV18; j_gene: TRBJ2-1; CDR3aa: CASSPWTSGGRNEQFF; CDR3nt: TGTGCCAGCTCACCCTGGACTAGCGGGGGGAGGAATGAGCAGTTCTTC
abundance: NA; d_gene: TRBD1; v_gene: TRBV6-1; j_gene: TRBJ1-2; CDR3aa: CASSELDRGYNYGYTF; CDR3nt: TGTGCCAGCAGTGAGCTTGACAGGGGTTATAACTATGGCTACACCTTC
abundance: NA; d_gene: NA; v_gene: TRBV5-1; j_gene: TRBJ2-7; CDR3aa: CASSLTEASYEQYF; CDR3nt: TGCGCCAGCAGCTTGACCGAGGCAAGCTACGAGCAGTACTTC
abundance: NA; d_gene: TRBD2; v_gene: TRBV6-2/TRBV6-3; j_gene: TRBJ2-5; CDR3aa: CASSLGGTSGIQETQYF; CDR3nt: TGTGCCAGCAGTCTAGGGGGGACTAGCGGAATCCAAGAGACCCAGTACTTC
abundance: NA; d_gene: TRBD1; v_gene: TRBV19; j_gene: TRBJ1-1; CDR3aa: CASSITGGIPEAFF; CDR3nt: TGTGCCAGTAGTATTACAGGGGGTATCCCTGAAGCTTTCTTT
abundance: NA; d_gene: NA; v_gene: TRBV6-5; j_gene: TRBJ2-3; CDR3aa: CASSYTGSRTDTQYF; CDR3nt: TGTGCCAGCAGTTACACCGGGAGTCGCACAGATACGCAGTATTTT
abundance: NA; d_gene: NA; v_gene: TRBV13; j_gene: TRBJ1-1; CDR3aa: CASSPDKNTEAFF; CDR3nt: TGTGCCAGCAGCCCAGACAAGAACACTGAAGCTTTCTTT
abundance: NA; d_gene: TRBD2; v_gene: TRBV6-5; j_gene: TRBJ2-7; CDR3aa: CASSHRTSGRYEQYF; CDR3nt: TGTGCCAGCAGTCACCGGACTAGCGGGAGATACGAGCAGTACTTC
abundance: NA; d_gene: TRBD1; v_gene: TRBV5-1; j_gene: TRBJ2-5; CDR3aa: CASSIAPGQQETQYF; CDR3nt: TGCGCCAGCAGCATCGCGCCGGGACAGCAAGAGACCCAGTACTTC
abundance: NA; d_gene: TRBD2; v_gene: TRBV5-1; j_gene: TRBJ2-1; CDR3aa: CASSNLTSPSGNEQFF; CDR3nt: TGCGCCAGCAGCAACCTGACTAGCCCCAGTGGCAATGAGCAGTTCTTC
abundance: NA; d_gene: TRBD2; v_gene: TRBV19; j_gene: TRBJ2-3; CDR3aa: CASSIQLAGTTSTDTQYF; CDR3nt: TGTGCCAGTAGTATACAGCTAGCGGGGACAACTAGCACAGATACGCAGTATTTT
abundance: NA; d_gene: TRBD1; v_gene: TRBV2; j_gene: TRBJ1-2; CDR3aa: CASKGQGNYGYTF; CDR3nt: TGTGCCAGCAAGGGACAGGGGAACTATGGCTACACCTTC
abundance: NA; d_gene: NA; v_gene: TRBV5-6; j_gene: TRBJ1-5; CDR3aa: CASSLLAGERGQPQHF; CDR3nt: TGTGCCAGCAGCTTGTTGGCAGGGGAACGCGGTCAGCCCCAGCATTTT
abundance: NA; d_gene: TRBD2; v_gene: TRBV7-2; j_gene: TRBJ2-3; CDR3aa: CASSPLLAGSDTQYF; CDR3nt: TGTGCCAGCAGCCCGCTCCTAGCGGGCTCAGATACGCAGTATTTT
abundance: NA; d_gene: TRBD1; v_gene: TRBV5-1; j_gene: TRBJ2-7; CDR3aa: CASRPGTGGGEQYF; CDR3nt: TGCGCCAGCAGACCCGGGACAGGGGGCGGCGAGCAGTACTTC
abundance: NA; d_gene: NA; v_gene: TRBV3-1/TRBV3-2; j_gene: TRBJ1-3; CDR3aa: CASSESFHSGNTIYF; CDR3nt: TGTGCCAGCAGCGAGTCCTTCCACTCTGGAAACACCATATATTTT
abundance: NA; d_gene: NA; v_gene: TRBV27; j_gene: TRBJ2-3; CDR3aa: CASRIAVSTDTQYF; CDR3nt: TGTGCCAGCAGAATAGCGGTTAGCACAGATACGCAGTATTTT
abundance: NA; d_gene: TRBD2; v_gene: TRBV7-6; j_gene: TRBJ2-6; CDR3aa: CASSFEAGGPSGANVLTF; CDR3nt: TGTGCCAGCAGCTTCGAAGCGGGAGGGCCTAGTGGGGCCAACGTCCTGACTTTC
abundance: NA; d_gene: NA; v_gene: TRBV11-2; j_gene: TRBJ1-2; CDR3aa: CASSLVAGVNGYTF; CDR3nt: TGTGCCAGCAGCTTAGTGGCAGGGGTTAATGGCTACACCTTC
abundance: NA; d_gene: TRBD2; v_gene: TRBV19; j_gene: TRBJ2-7; CDR3aa: CASTRTSGVYEQYF; CDR3nt: TGTGCCAGTACCAGGACTAGCGGAGTCTACGAGCAGTACTTC
abundance: NA; d_gene: NA; v_gene: TRBV3-1/TRBV3-2; j_gene: TRBJ2-7; CDR3aa: CASSQVGGTSSYEQYF; CDR3nt: TGTGCCAGCAGCCAAGTCGGCGGAACTAGCTCCTACGAGCAGTACTTC
abundance: NA; d_gene: NA; v_gene: TRBV18; j_gene: TRBJ1-1; CDR3aa: CASSRDTEAFF; CDR3nt: TGTGCCAGCTCCCGGGACACTGAAGCTTTCTTT
abundance: NA; d_gene: NA; v_gene: TRBV2; j_gene: TRBJ1-2; CDR3aa: CARGGGYTF; CDR3nt: TGTGCCAGAGGGGGAGGCTACACCTTC
abundance: once; d_gene: NA; v_gene: TRBV27; j_gene: TRBJ1-1; CDR3aa: CASSFRGLNTEAFF; CDR3nt: TGTGCCAGCAGTTTCCGAGGACTCAACACTGAAGCTTTCTTT
abundance: few; d_gene: NA; v_gene: TRBV30; j_gene: TRBJ2-7; CDR3aa: CAWSSSSYEQYF; CDR3nt: TGTGCCTGGTCAAGTAGCTCCTACGAGCAGTACTTC
abundance: NA; d_gene: TRBD2; v_gene: TRBV4-2; j_gene: TRBJ2-1; CDR3aa: CASTPRLAGGGDEQFF; CDR3nt: TGTGCCAGCACTCCCCGCTTAGCGGGAGGGGGAGATGAGCAGTTCTTC
abundance: NA; d_gene: NA; v_gene: TRBV27; j_gene: TRBJ1-6; CDR3aa: CASSLQGNNSPLHF; CDR3nt: TGTGCCAGCAGTTTACAGGGCAATAATTCACCCCTCCACTTT
abundance: few; d_gene: TRBD2; v_gene: TRBV27; j_gene: TRBJ2-5; CDR3aa: CASSLGATSGNQETQYF; CDR3nt: TGTGCCAGCAGTTTAGGTGCGACTAGCGGGAACCAAGAGACCCAGTACTTC
abundance: once; d_gene: TRBD1; v_gene: TRBV2; j_gene: TRBJ2-1; CDR3aa: CASRTPGGAQFF; CDR3nt: TGTGCCAGCAGAACACCAGGGGGAGCGCAGTTCTTC